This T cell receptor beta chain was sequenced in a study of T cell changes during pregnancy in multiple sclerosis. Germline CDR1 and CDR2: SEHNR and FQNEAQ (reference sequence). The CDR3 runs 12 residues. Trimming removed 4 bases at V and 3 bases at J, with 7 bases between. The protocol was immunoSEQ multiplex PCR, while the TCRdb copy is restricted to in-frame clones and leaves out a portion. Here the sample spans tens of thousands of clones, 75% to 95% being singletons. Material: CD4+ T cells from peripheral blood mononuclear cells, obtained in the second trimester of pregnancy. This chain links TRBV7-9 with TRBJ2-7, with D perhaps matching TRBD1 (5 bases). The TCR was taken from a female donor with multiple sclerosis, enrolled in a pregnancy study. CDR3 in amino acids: CASSSQGYEQYF. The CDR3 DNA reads TGTGCCAGCAGCTCGCAGGGCTACGAGCAGTACTTC.